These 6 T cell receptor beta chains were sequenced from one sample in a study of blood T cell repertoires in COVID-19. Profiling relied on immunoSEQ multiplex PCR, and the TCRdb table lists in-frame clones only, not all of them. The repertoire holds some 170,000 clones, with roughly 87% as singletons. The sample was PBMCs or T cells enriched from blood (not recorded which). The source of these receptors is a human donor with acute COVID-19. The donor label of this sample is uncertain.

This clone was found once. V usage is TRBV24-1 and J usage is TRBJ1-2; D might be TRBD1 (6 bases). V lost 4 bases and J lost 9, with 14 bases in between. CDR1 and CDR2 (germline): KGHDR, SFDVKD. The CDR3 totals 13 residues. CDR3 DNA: TGTGCCACCAGTGACCCTACAGGGTCGAGCTACACCTTC. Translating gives CATSDPTGSSYTF.

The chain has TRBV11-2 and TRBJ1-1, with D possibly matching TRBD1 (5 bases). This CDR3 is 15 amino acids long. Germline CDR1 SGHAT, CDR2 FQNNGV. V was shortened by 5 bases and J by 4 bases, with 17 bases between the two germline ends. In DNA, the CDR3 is TGTGCCAGCAGCCCCAGAGGTTCAGGGATCACTGAAGCTTTCTTT. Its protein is CASSPRGSGITEAFF.

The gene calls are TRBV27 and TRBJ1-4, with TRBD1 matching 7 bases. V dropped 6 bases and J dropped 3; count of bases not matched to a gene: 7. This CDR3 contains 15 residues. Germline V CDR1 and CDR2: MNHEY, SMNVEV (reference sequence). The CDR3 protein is CASSLSRGPNEKLFF. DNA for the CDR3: TGTGCCAGCAGCCTCTCGAGGGGGCCTAATGAAAAACTGTTTTTT.

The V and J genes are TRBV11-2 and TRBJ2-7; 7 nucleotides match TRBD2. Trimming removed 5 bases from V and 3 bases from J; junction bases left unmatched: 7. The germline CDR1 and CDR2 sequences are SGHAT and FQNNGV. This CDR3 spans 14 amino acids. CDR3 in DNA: TGTGCCAGCAGCCCAGGGAGGGTGGACTACGAGCAGTACTTC. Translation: CASSPGRVDYEQYF.

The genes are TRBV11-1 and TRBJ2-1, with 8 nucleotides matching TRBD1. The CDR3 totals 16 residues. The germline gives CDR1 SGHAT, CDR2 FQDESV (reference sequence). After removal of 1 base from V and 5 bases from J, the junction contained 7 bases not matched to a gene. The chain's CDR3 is CASSLDPTGANNEQFF. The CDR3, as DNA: TGTGCCAGCAGCTTAGATCCGACAGGGGCCAACAATGAGCAGTTCTTC. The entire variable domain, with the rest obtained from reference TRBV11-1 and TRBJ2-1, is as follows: EAEVAQSPRYKITEKSQAVAFWCDPISGHATLYWYRQILGQGPELLVQFQDESVVDDSQLPKDRFSAERLKGVDSTLKIQPAELGDSAMYLCASSLDPTGANNEQFFGPGTRLTVL.

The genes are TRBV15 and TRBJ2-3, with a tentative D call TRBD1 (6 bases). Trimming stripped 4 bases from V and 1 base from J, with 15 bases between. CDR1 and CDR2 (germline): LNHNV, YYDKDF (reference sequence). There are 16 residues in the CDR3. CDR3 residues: CATSIGNRARTDTQYF. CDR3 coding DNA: TGTGCCACCAGCATCGGGAACAGGGCCCGCACAGATACGCAGTATTTT.